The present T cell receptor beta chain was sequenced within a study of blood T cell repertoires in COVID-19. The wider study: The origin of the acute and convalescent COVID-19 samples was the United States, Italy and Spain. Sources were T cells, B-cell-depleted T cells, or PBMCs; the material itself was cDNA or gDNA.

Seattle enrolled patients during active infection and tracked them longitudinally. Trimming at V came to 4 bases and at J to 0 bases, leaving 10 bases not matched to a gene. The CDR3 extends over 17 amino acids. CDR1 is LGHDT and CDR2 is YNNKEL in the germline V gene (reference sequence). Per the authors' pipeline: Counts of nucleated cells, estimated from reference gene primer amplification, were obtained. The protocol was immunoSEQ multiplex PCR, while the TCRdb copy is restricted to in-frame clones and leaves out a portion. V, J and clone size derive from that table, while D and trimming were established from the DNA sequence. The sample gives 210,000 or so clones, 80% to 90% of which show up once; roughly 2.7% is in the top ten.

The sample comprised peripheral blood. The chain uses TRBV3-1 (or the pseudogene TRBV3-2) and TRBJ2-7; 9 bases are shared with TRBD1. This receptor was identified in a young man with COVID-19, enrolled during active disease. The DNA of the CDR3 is TGTGCCAGCAGCCTTCATACGAGGGGACAGGGCTCCTACGAGCAGTACTTC. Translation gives CASSLHTRGQGSYEQYF.